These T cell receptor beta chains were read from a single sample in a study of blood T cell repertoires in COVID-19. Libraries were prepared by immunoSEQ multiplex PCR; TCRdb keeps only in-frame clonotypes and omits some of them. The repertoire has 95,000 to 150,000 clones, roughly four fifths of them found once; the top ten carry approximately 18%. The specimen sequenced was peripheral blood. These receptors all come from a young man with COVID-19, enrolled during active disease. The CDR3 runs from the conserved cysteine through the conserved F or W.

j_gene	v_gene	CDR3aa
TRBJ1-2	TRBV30	CAWSVGARGYTF
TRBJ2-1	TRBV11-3	CASSKPTLGTSGSSEQFF
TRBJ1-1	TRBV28	CASSWDRGGHTEAFF
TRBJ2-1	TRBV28	CASSTRLAGGYNEQFF
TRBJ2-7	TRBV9	CASSPNPGMSSYEQYF
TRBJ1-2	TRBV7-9	CASSLSGQENYGYTF
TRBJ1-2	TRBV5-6	CASSVISGTGAYGYTF
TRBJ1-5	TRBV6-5	CASTAGGDQPQHF
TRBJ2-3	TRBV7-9	CASSWRADTQYF
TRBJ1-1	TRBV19	CASSKGTGAVMNTEAFF
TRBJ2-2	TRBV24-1	CATSYKDRVNTGELFF
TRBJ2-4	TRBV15	CATSRDRGGDKNIQYF
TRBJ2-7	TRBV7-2	CASSLTTSYEQYF
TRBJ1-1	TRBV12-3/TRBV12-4	CASSPRAGNEAFF
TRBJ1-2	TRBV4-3	CASSQGASGGNYGYTF
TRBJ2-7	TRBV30	CAWRGTGGSYEQYF
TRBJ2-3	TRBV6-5	CATHRGQGDTQYF
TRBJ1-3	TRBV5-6	CASSPGTGDRNTIYF
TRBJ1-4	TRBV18	CASSHLKGGGDEKLFF
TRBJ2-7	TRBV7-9	CASSRGQGFGEQYF
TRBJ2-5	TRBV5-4	CASSKISRDRDGETQYF
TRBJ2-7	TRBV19	CASSMGGGSPYEQYF
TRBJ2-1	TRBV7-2	CASSLEGPRGYNEQFF
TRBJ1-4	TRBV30	CAWSLGDRSEKLFF
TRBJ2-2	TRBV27	CASSFVGPTGELFF
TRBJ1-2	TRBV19	CASISTQGVYGYTF
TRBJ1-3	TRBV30	CAWTRSGNTIYF
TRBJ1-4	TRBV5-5	CASSLSPRATNEKLFF